The clone carrying this TCR beta chain was seen just once. These data originate in a study of T cell responses to AZD1222 COVID-19 vaccine. Assay: immunoSEQ multiplex PCR; the TCRdb copy retains only in-frame clones and omits some. The sample lists 110,000 or so clones, roughly 90% occurring once. Germline CDR1 reads LNHDA; CDR2 reads SQIVND (reference sequence). This CDR3 is 15 amino acids long. Trimming stripped 3 bases from V and 5 bases from J, with 16 bases between. This clonotype was obtained from an adult in good health. Specimen: peripheral blood, collected on day 0 of AZD1222 vaccination. The genes are TRBV19 and TRBJ1-1, with a tentative D call TRBD1 (5 bases). The CDR3 reads CASSIGQGGSTEAFF. The CDR3 bases are TGTGCCAGTAGTATTGGGCAGGGAGGTTCAACTGAAGCTTTCTTT.